This TCR beta chain derives from a study of T cells in Graves' hyperthyroidism and ophthalmopathy. The germline CDR1 and CDR2 sequences are SQVTM and ANQGSEA. V was cut by 4 bases and J by 2 bases, with 12 bases left in between. The CDR3 runs 13 residues. There were TCR beta CDR3 regions amplified from RNA transcripts. An initial round of RT-PCR targeting the TCR CDR3 relied on the HTBI primer set. One entry per CDR3 protein, called by TCRdb with MiXCR from the multiplex PCR reads. The sample lists a few hundred thousand distinct CDR3 sequences, roughly 15% seen once, with roughly 30% in the top ten. The table lists this clonotype with many counts. Any patient presenting with uncontrolled infection, other autoimmune disease, pregnancy or lactation was left out. Blood was drawn at first hyperthyroidism diagnosis, before any ophthalmopathy symptoms.

The source is a woman aged 45-65 years with Graves' hyperthyroidism that later progressed to Graves' ophthalmopathy. The chain couples TRBV29-1 to TRBJ2-7; a possible D gene is TRBD2 (6 bases). The sample taken for sequencing was blood. The CDR3 nucleotides are TGCAGCGTTGTTGACTGGACTACCTACGAGCAGTACTTC. Its protein product is CSVVDWTTYEQYF.